This entry lists 23 T cell receptor beta chains sequenced from one sample in a study of blood T cell repertoires in COVID-19. Sequencing was performed with immunoSEQ multiplex PCR; in TCRdb, only in-frame clones are kept and a portion is missing. The profile covers some 140,000 clones, with under 85% appearing a single time and roughly 0.6% taken by the ten largest. Sequencing was performed on peripheral blood. The receptors here all came from a man aged 60 to 75 with COVID-19, enrolled during active disease.

V gene TRBV19 combines with J gene TRBJ1-3; possibly TRBD1 for D (6 bases). Germline CDR1 reads LNHDA; CDR2 reads SQIVND (reference sequence). The V end lost 7 bases, the J end lost 1 base, and 17 bases lay between the germline ends. The CDR3 has 16 amino acids. The CDR3 sequence: CASTELGGWSGNTIYF. The DNA of the CDR3 is TGTGCCAGTACCGAACTAGGGGGATGGTCTGGAAACACCATATATTTT. The variable domain in full, with the rest retrieved from reference TRBV19 and TRBJ1-3, is DGGITQSPKYLFRKEGQNVTLSCEQNLNHDAMYWYRQDPGQGLRLIYYSQIVNDFQKGDIAEGYSVSREKKESFPLTVTSAQKNPTAFYLCASTELGGWSGNTIYFGEGSWLTVV.

The rearrangement links TRBV19 to TRBJ1-2, with 9 bases identical to TRBD1. The ends lost 9 bases at V and 2 bases at J; junction bases unmatched: 10. Germline CDR1 is LNHDA and CDR2 is SQIVND (reference sequence). The CDR3 loop spans 15 amino acids. The CDR3 coding sequence is TGTGCCAGCGCCGGGACAGGGAAGAAGAACTATGGCTACACCTTC. Its protein product is CASAGTGKKNYGYTF.

This clone has a handful of counts. The rearrangement links TRBV12-5 to TRBJ1-1; no definite D call. Trimming pared 2 bases from V and 3 bases from J, leaving 10 bases between. There are 14 residues in the CDR3. Germline V CDR1 and CDR2: LGHNT, FRNRAP. CDR3 nucleotide sequence: TGTGCTAGTGGTTTGCCCGTCGAGGACACTGAAGCTTTCTTT. This codes for CASGLPVEDTEAFF.

The chain is built from TRBV6-2 or TRBV6-3 and TRBJ2-7; 8 bases align to TRBD2. Germline loops: CDR1 MNHEY, CDR2 SVGEGT. The ends lost 6 bases at V and 2 bases at J; junction bases unmatched: 9. The CDR3 is made up of 15 amino acids. CDR3 sequence reads: CASSTRAAGAYEQYF. CDR3 coding DNA: TGTGCCAGCAGCACAAGGGCAGCGGGGGCCTACGAGCAGTACTTC.

J is TRBJ1-3 and V is TRBV19; D not resolved. The germline V and J ends were trimmed by 4 bases and 0 bases, with 13 bases remaining between them. The CDR3 has 16 amino acids. The germline V gene has CDR1 LNHDA and CDR2 SQIVND (reference sequence). The CDR3 DNA is TGTGCCAGTAGTACCCCGCACAGTAGCTCTGGAAACACCATATATTTT. Protein product: CASSTPHSSSGNTIYF.

This clone was observed a few times. The chain links TRBV7-9 to TRBJ2-1, with TRBD2 matching 12 bases. Germline V lookup: CDR1 SEHNR, CDR2 FQNEAQ (reference sequence). V shed 5 bases and J 7 bases; nucleotides not matched to a gene: 15. The length of the CDR3 is 18 residues. CDR3 DNA sequence: TGTGCCAGCAGCCTACCCCCCAGACTAGCGGGAGCTTCTAATGAGCAGTTCTTC. Protein product: CASSLPPRLAGASNEQFF.

The chain employs TRBV9 and TRBJ1-6, with D tentatively TRBD1 (5 bases). The germline V and J ends were trimmed by 0 bases and 9 bases, with 7 bases remaining between them. The germline V gene has CDR1 SGDLS and CDR2 YYNGEE. The CDR3 totals 13 residues. CDR3 sequence: CASSVGGGSPLHF. For the CDR3, the DNA is TGTGCCAGCAGCGTAGGGGGCGGTTCACCCCTCCACTTT.

The V and J genes are TRBV6-5 and TRBJ1-2; tentative D call: TRBD1 (6 bases). Trimming left V 5 bases short and J 1 base short, with 11 bases between. CDR1 and CDR2 (germline): MNHEY, SVGAGI. CDR3 length: 14 residues. CDR3 nucleotides: TGTGCCAGCAGTCTCGGGACATTTAACTATGGCTACACCTTC. Protein sequence: CASSLGTFNYGYTF.

The CDR3 sequence: CASSSLNTGLAGFNEQFF. CDR3 bases: TGTGCCAGCAGCTCCTTGAACACGGGACTAGCGGGGTTCAATGAGCAGTTCTTC. J is TRBJ2-1 and V is TRBV11-2; 13 nucleotides line up with TRBD2. V lost 4 bases to trimming and J lost 6 bases; unmatched junction nucleotides: 12. Germline lookup yields CDR1 SGHAT and CDR2 FQNNGV. The CDR3 totals 18 residues.

CDR3 in DNA: TGTGCCAGTAGTGGGGGGGCCAAAAACATTCAGTACTTC. Its translation is CASSGGAKNIQYF. The rearrangement uses TRBV19 and TRBJ2-4; possible D gene TRBD2, 6 bases. V gave up 5 bases and J gave up 1 base, with 6 bases separating them. Germline lookup yields CDR1 LNHDA and CDR2 SQIVND (reference sequence). The CDR3 loop spans 13 amino acids. The full variable domain, rest sourced from reference TRBV19 and TRBJ2-4, is DGGITQSPKYLFRKEGQNVTLSCEQNLNHDAMYWYRQDPGQGLRLIYYSQIVNDFQKGDIAEGYSVSREKKESFPLTVTSAQKNPTAFYLCASSGGAKNIQYFGAGTRLSVL.

The rearrangement links TRBV5-1 to TRBJ1-1; TRBD1 might be the D (5 bases). The CDR3 length is 12 residues. The V end was cut by 4 bases, the J end by 12 bases, with 16 bases between. The germline V gene encodes CDR1 SGHRS and CDR2 YFSETQ. In DNA, the CDR3 is TGCGCCAGCAGCATCGACAGCCTAGGGCCTTTCTTT. This translates into CASSIDSLGPFF.

V gene TRBV28 combines with J gene TRBJ1-3, with D possibly TRBD1 on 5 matching bases. This CDR3 comprises 16 residues. The V and J ends lost 5 bases and 2 bases respectively, with 16 bases between them. The germline CDR1 and CDR2 sequences are MDHEN and SYDVKM. DNA for the CDR3: TGTGCCAGCAGTCCCCAATTGGGGGGAGCTGGAAACACCATATATTTT. Its translation is CASSPQLGGAGNTIYF.

The chain links TRBV6-5 to TRBJ1-1; D possibly corresponds to TRBD1 (5 bases). The CDR3 loop spans 15 amino acids. V was trimmed by 0 bases and J by 4 bases, leaving 12 bases between them. The germline V gene encodes CDR1 MNHEY and CDR2 SVGAGI. CDR3 sequence: CASSYSNGGSTEAFF. The CDR3 nucleotides read TGTGCCAGCAGTTACTCGAACGGGGGATCCACTGAAGCTTTCTTT.

This clone turned up a few times. The chain is built from TRBV7-2 and TRBJ2-1, with D possibly TRBD1 on 6 matching bases. Trimming pared 1 base from V and 5 bases from J, leaving 15 bases between. CDR1 is SGHTA, CDR2 FQGNSA, per germline. This CDR3 is 16 amino acids long. CDR3 coding DNA: TGTGCCAGCAGCTTAGTAGGACAGCTTCCCGACAATGAGCAGTTCTTC. It is translated as CASSLVGQLPDNEQFF.

V gene TRBV14 combines with J gene TRBJ1-3; TRBD1 is a possible D gene (6 bases). V was cut by 4 bases and J by 3 bases, with 13 bases left in between. Germline V gives CDR1 SGHDN, CDR2 FVKESK. CDR3 length: 15 amino acids. The CDR3 DNA follows: TGTGCCAGCAGCCCTTATCAGGGGATTGGAAACACCATATATTTT. It is translated as CASSPYQGIGNTIYF.

The chain employs TRBV27 and TRBJ2-7; D gene uncertain. This CDR3 has 16 residues. Germline lookup yields CDR1 MNHEY and CDR2 SMNVEV (reference sequence). Trimming removed 1 base from V and 6 bases from J, with 19 bases in between. CDR3 bases: TGTGCCAGCAGTTTATTATCGGCCGGCAGGTACGGCGAGCAGTACTTC. Translating it yields CASSLLSAGRYGEQYF.

V and J are TRBV10-3 and TRBJ2-1; D is possibly TRBD1 (5 bases). Germline CDR1 is ENHRY and CDR2 is SYGVKD. The CDR3 extends over 15 amino acids. The V gene lost 2 bases and the J gene lost 2 bases, with 10 bases spanning the gap. The CDR3 loop is CAISEGLGAYNEQFF. The CDR3 DNA sequence: TGTGCCATCAGTGAGGGGTTAGGGGCCTACAATGAGCAGTTCTTC.

This clone was counted once. The chain carries TRBV7-2 and TRBJ1-2; D call uncertain. The CDR3 is 12 residues long. Trimming shortened V by 5 bases and J by 2 bases, and 6 bases separated the two germline ends. The germline gives CDR1 SGHTA, CDR2 FQGNSA. CDR3 in amino acids: CASSLSNYGYTF. In DNA form, the CDR3 reads TGTGCCAGCAGCCTTTCCAACTATGGCTACACCTTC.

The rearrangement links TRBV7-2 to TRBJ2-1, with 10 bases fitting TRBD2. The CDR3 consists of 14 residues. The germline V gene has CDR1 SGHTA and CDR2 FQGNSA. V lost 7 bases and J lost 4; bases outside the gene matches: 4. CDR3 nucleotides: TGTGCCAGCACGGGACTAGCGCCTTACAATGAGCAGTTCTTC. Protein: CASTGLAPYNEQFF.

The chain is built from TRBV7-9 and TRBJ1-1; D not resolved. Per germline, CDR1 SEHNR and CDR2 FQNEAQ (reference sequence). Trimming shortened V by 5 bases and J by 0 bases, and 7 bases separated the two germline ends. This CDR3 spans 13 amino acids. The CDR3 region is CASSSGLNTEAFF. The CDR3 nucleotides read TGTGCCAGCAGCAGTGGCCTGAACACTGAAGCTTTCTTT.

The chain combines TRBV27 with TRBJ1-6; perhaps TRBD1 as D (6 bases). The CDR3 has 15 amino acids. Between the trimmed V and J ends, which lost 2 bases and 9 bases, there was a span of 14 bases. Germline values: CDR1 MNHEY, CDR2 SMNVEV (reference sequence). CDR3 in amino acids: CASSLAQGVGSPLHF. As DNA, the CDR3 is TGTGCCAGCAGTTTAGCACAGGGAGTCGGTTCACCCCTCCACTTT.

This clone has more than one count but fewer than ten. V is TRBV28 and J is TRBJ2-7, with 7 bases aligning to TRBD1. In germline, CDR1 is MDHEN, CDR2 SYDVKM. The V segment lost 7 bases and the J segment 6 bases; nucleotides outside the gene matches: 6. The CDR3 has 12 amino acids. The CDR3: CASKGQPGEQYF. The CDR3 DNA is TGTGCCAGCAAGGGACAGCCTGGCGAGCAGTACTTC.

V usage is TRBV10-3 and J usage is TRBJ2-5, with unresolved D. CDR1 is ENHRY and CDR2 is SYGVKD in the germline V gene. V gave up 4 bases and J gave up 0 bases, with 6 bases separating them. The CDR3 is made up of 13 amino acids. The CDR3 region has the DNA TGTGCCATCAGTGCCCCCAACCAAGAGACCCAGTACTTC. It encodes CAISAPNQETQYF.